Listed below are T cell receptor beta chains from one sample, sequenced in a study of T cell responses to AZD1222 COVID-19 vaccine. Sequencing was performed with immunoSEQ multiplex PCR; in TCRdb, only in-frame clones are kept and a portion is missing. The repertoire includes roughly 100,000 clones, roughly 90% of them detected once, and around 2.5% sits in the top ten. The source material was peripheral blood, sampled on day 0 of AZD1222 vaccination. All receptors come from an adult in good health. Both conserved end residues are part of each CDR3. D genes are given only for firm matches. Rows may omit the clone size; those that give it use once, few, many or a size class.

J gene,V gene,D gene,clone size,CDR3 DNA,CDR3 protein
TRBJ1-3,TRBV27,.,once,TGTGCCAGCAGTCTCGACAGCCCCGGCTCTGGAAACACCATATATTTT,CASSLDSPGSGNTIYF
TRBJ1-5,TRBV5-6,.,.,TGTGCCAGCAGCTTGTTGGCGAGTCTTGATTATAGCAATCAGCCCCAGCATTTT,CASSLLASLDYSNQPQHF
TRBJ1-2,TRBV14,.,.,TGTGCCAGCAGCCAAGGGCCCATCCCCTATGGCTACACCTTC,CASSQGPIPYGYTF
TRBJ2-2,TRBV29-1,.,.,TGCAGCGTCAGACACACCGGGGAGCTGTTTTTT,CSVRHTGELFF
TRBJ2-1,TRBV6-4,TRBD1,.,TGTGCCAGCAGTGACTCGGCTGGGACAGGGGGAACTGAGCAGTTCTTC,CASSDSAGTGGTEQFF
TRBJ2-7,TRBV3-1/TRBV3-2,TRBD2,.,TGTGCCAGCAGCCACTCTACATTATGGACTAGCGGGACCGGCGAGCAGTACTTC,CASSHSTLWTSGTGEQYF
TRBJ1-1,TRBV3-1/TRBV3-2,.,.,TGTGCCAGCAGCATGGCCGGTGCGAACACTGAAGCTTTCTTT,CASSMAGANTEAFF
TRBJ2-1,TRBV10-3,.,.,TGTGCCATCAGTGGCGACCCCTACAATGAGCAGTTCTTC,CAISGDPYNEQFF
TRBJ1-3,TRBV3-1/TRBV3-2,.,.,TGTGCCAGCAGCCAAGGTCGTGGGAACACCATATATTTT,CASSQGRGNTIYF
TRBJ1-2,TRBV4-1,.,.,TGCGCCAGCAGCCAAGAGGGAATTTTTGGCTACACCTTC,CASSQEGIFGYTF
TRBJ2-1,TRBV2,TRBD2,.,TGTGCCAGCAGGGTTACTAGCGGGAGTGCGTTCTTC,CASRVTSGSAFF
TRBJ1-4,TRBV28,TRBD1,.,TGTGCCAGCTCCGGGGACGACAGGGGTGATGAAAAACTGTTTTTT,CASSGDDRGDEKLFF
TRBJ2-3,TRBV6-1,.,.,TGTGCCAGCAGTGAATTTCCAGGGGGGAGGACAGATACGCAGTATTTT,CASSEFPGGRTDTQYF
TRBJ2-1,TRBV5-1,TRBD1,.,TGCGCCAGCAGCACCGGACAGGGCAATGAGCAGTTCTTC,CASSTGQGNEQFF
TRBJ2-1,TRBV27,TRBD2,.,TGTGCCAGCAGTTTAGGGACTAGCGGGAGGGAGGAGCAGTTCTTC,CASSLGTSGREEQFF
TRBJ1-4,TRBV5-1,.,.,TGCGCCAGCAGCTTAATCCAGGGTAGGGGAAGTGAAAAACTGTTTTTT,CASSLIQGRGSEKLFF
TRBJ1-1,TRBV5-1,.,.,TGCGCCAGCAGCTTGGTTATGAGGGCTGAAGCTTTCTTT,CASSLVMRAEAFF
TRBJ2-3,TRBV27,TRBD2,.,TGTGCCAGCAGTTCCCCTAGCGGGTTAGGCTCAGATACGCAGTATTTT,CASSSPSGLGSDTQYF
TRBJ2-1,TRBV3-1/TRBV3-2,TRBD2,.,TGTGCCAGCAGTACGGGACTAGCGGGACCCAATGAGCAGTTCTTC,CASSTGLAGPNEQFF
TRBJ2-6,TRBV7-9,.,.,TGTGCCAGTACCGGGTCCGGGGCCAACGTCCTGACTTTC,CASTGSGANVLTF
TRBJ2-2,TRBV4-3,.,.,TGCGCCAGCAGGGGGAACAGAGCGAACACCGGGGAGCTGTTTTTT,CASRGNRANTGELFF
TRBJ2-5,TRBV5-4,.,.,TGTGCCAGCAGCTCCGGGCAGATTGAAGAGACCCAGTACTTC,CASSSGQIEETQYF